This T cell receptor (beta chain) was captured in a study of T cell responses to AZD1222 COVID-19 vaccine. Broader study findings: White British donors predominated, females outnumbered males, and clonal diversity was possibly underestimated. Vaccine-associated CD4 TCRs ranged over spike, dominating at 160-218 and 743-854. The peak T cell response came first, and repertoires were sampled only after it.

In regard to this clone: Its antigen remains unidentified.

Per germline, CDR1 KGHDR and CDR2 SFDVKD. V was trimmed by 2 bases and J by 3 bases, leaving 12 bases between them. The CDR3 sequence is 15 residues long. The table came from immunoSEQ multiplex PCR; TCRdb's copy has only in-frame clones and leaves some out. Counted here are 160,000 or so clones, roughly nine tenths occurring once; the ten biggest clones make up 1.5% to 2%. The TCR originated in an adult in good health. The source was peripheral blood, collected on day 0 of AZD1222 vaccination. The chain is built from TRBV24-1 and TRBJ2-5; D unclear. The CDR3 is CATSDSDDWKETQYF. CDR3 nucleotides: TGTGCCACCAGTGATTCCGATGACTGGAAAGAGACCCAGTACTTC.